One T cell receptor beta chain is described in this entry. Its matching antigen is unknown. The data were obtained in a study of CD8 T cell repertoires and HIV-1 epitope variants. Turning to the study itself: T cells were stimulated with Twenty-five Gag and Nef peptides separately. Controls included no peptide, Ebola AY9 epitope, and a CMV, EBV, flu pool. Tested: three Gag epitope families, Nef HW9 and YT9.

The protocol was immunoSEQ multiplex PCR, while the TCRdb copy is restricted to in-frame clones and leaves out a portion. This table has a few thousand clones, 65% to 75% appearing once. Study-level points and caveats: Most of the nine antigen-specific clonotypes appeared cross-reactive to autologous or escape variants.

Germline V CDR1 and CDR2: SNHLY, FYNNEI. CDR3 size: 12 residues. The V end was cut by 7 bases, the J end by 2 bases, with 9 bases between. The origin of this receptor is a male donor with HIV. Input material: cultured CD8+ T cells derived from PBMCs. This sequence joins TRBV2 and TRBJ2-7, with D uncertain. CDR3 in amino acids: CASTASTYEQYF. CDR3 DNA sequence: TGTGCCAGCACGGCCAGCACCTACGAGCAGTACTTC.